The 28 T cell receptor beta chains in this list originate from one sample, sequenced in a study of regulatory T cells in long-lasting Graves disease. Building the TCR beta libraries relied on iRepertoire HTBI primers, and CDR3 regions underwent Arm-PCR. Using its own MiXCR run on the multiplex PCR reads, TCRdb lists one record per CDR3 protein. This table has around 500,000 distinct CDR3 sequences, around an eighth appearing once. The sample's time point: newly diagnosed GD, antithyroid drugs for less than 3 months. Extracted PBMC RNA gave rise to the TCR library. The sample was also linked to a second study, of T cells in Graves' hyperthyroidism and ophthalmopathy.

The sample in question was peripheral blood mononuclear cells (PBMCs), obtained at new diagnosis, from a patient treated with antithyroid drugs. The receptors come from a man aged 25-40 years with Graves disease.

This rearrangement joins TRBV7-9 to TRBJ2-5; 7 bases are shared with TRBD2. There are 17 residues in the CDR3. Germline-derived CDR1 and CDR2 are SEHNR and FQNEAQ (reference sequence). V lost 5 bases, J lost 5 bases, and 17 bases stayed unmatched. The CDR3: CASSPRDEGGPIETQYF. CDR3 nucleotide sequence: TGTGCCAGCAGCCCCCGGGATGAGGGAGGGCCAATCGAGACCCAGTACTTC.

The chain has TRBV9 and TRBJ2-5, with TRBD2 matching over 10 bases. The CDR3 has 19 amino acids. V lost 0 bases and J lost 9; bases outside the gene matches: 20. Germline V gives CDR1 SGDLS, CDR2 YYNGEE. CDR3 sequence reads: CASSVEGVTLAGDWEAQYF. The CDR3 bases are TGTGCCAGCAGCGTAGAGGGGGTCACGCTAGCGGGAGACTGGGAGGCCCAGTACTTC.

For this clonotype: One base away lies a much larger clone, so this may be a sequencing read error. The chain uses TRBV24-1 and TRBJ2-5; 9 bases fit TRBD2. The CDR3 is made up of 16 amino acids. Trimming cost V 4 bases and J 4 bases; bases outside gene matches: 9. Per the germline V gene, CDR1 is KGHDR and CDR2 is SFDVKD. Written as DNA, the CDR3 is TGTGCCACCAGTGACCCCGGAATAGCGGGGGTAGAGACCCAGTACTTC. Translated: CATSDPGIAGVETQYF.

This clonotype came up a few times. The chain couples TRBV5-5 to TRBJ2-7, with D tentatively TRBD1 (5 bases). Between the trimmed V and J ends, which lost 5 bases and 3 bases, there was a span of 9 bases. The CDR3 totals 12 residues. Germline V gene data show CDR1 as SGHKS and CDR2 as YYEKEE (reference sequence). The CDR3 DNA reads as TGTGCCAGCAGTTCCAGGGACTACGAGCAGTACTTC. It codes for CASSSRDYEQYF. Full variable domain (remainder filled in from reference TRBV5-5 and TRBJ2-7): DAGVTQSPTHLIKTRGQQVTLRCSPISGHKSVSWYQQVLGQGPQFIFQYYEKEERGRGNFPDRFSARQFPNYSSELNVNALLLGDSALYLCASSSRDYEQYFGPGTRLTVT.

The table lists this clonotype with many counts. The chain couples TRBV12-3 or TRBV12-4 to TRBJ2-1; 7 bases are a match to TRBD2. Trimming cost V 6 bases and J 5 bases; bases outside gene matches: 10. CDR3 size: 15 residues. CDR3 nucleotides: TGTGCCAGCAGCGGATGGGAGGGGCGAAACAATGAGCAGTTCTTC. Its protein product is CASSGWEGRNNEQFF.

This clonotype was detected a few times. The rearrangement joins TRBV14 to TRBJ2-2; D remains ambiguous. V was trimmed by 1 base and J by 6 bases, leaving 12 bases between them. The CDR3 is 15 residues long. The germline V gene encodes CDR1 SGHDN and CDR2 FVKESK. The CDR3 is CASSQVAVMPGELFF. CDR3 nucleotide sequence: TGTGCCAGCAGCCAAGTGGCGGTCATGCCCGGGGAGCTGTTTTTT.

This clonotype was seen repeatedly, ten times or more. V usage is TRBV5-4 and J usage is TRBJ2-3, with TRBD2 identical over 8 bases. The CDR3 spans 15 residues. Germline CDR1 and CDR2: SGHNT and YYREEE (reference sequence). The V and J ends lost 4 bases and 4 bases, in that order; junction bases with no gene match: 8. CDR3 in DNA: TGTGCCAGCAGCCTTCCCTCGGGACTAGCAGATACGCAGTATTTT. This encodes CASSLPSGLADTQYF.

This clonotype has ten or more counts. This sequence joins TRBV29-1 and TRBJ2-7, with D perhaps matching TRBD1 (5 bases). Between the trimmed V and J ends, which lost 5 bases and 0 bases, there was a span of 8 bases. The germline gives CDR1 SQVTM, CDR2 ANQGSEA. The CDR3 is 12 residues long. The CDR3 sequence is CSVSDSSYEQYF. Written as DNA, the CDR3 is TGCAGCGTTAGTGACAGCTCCTACGAGCAGTACTTC.

This clonotype was found a few times. The chain employs TRBV12-3 or TRBV12-4 and TRBJ2-5, with D hard to call. The V end was cut by 5 bases, the J end by 2 bases, with 18 bases between. This CDR3 comprises 16 residues. The CDR3 nucleotides read TGTGCCAGCAGTCAGGTTGGGCAACACTTTCAAGAGACCCAGTACTTC. Translating it yields CASSQVGQHFQETQYF.

Note on this clonotype: A single base separates this from a much larger clone, so it may be a read error. V is TRBV5-1 and J is TRBJ2-2, with TRBD1 matching 10 bases. Trimming removed 4 bases from V and 5 bases from J; junction bases left unmatched: 8. Germline V CDR1 and CDR2: SGHRS, YFSETQ. The CDR3 spans 16 residues. The CDR3 sequence is CASSLGTGEWTGELFF. The CDR3 bases are TGCGCCAGCAGCCTGGGGACAGGGGAATGGACCGGGGAGCTGTTTTTT.

The chain joins TRBV3-1 to TRBJ2-7, with D possibly being TRBD1 (6 bases). Trimming removed 4 bases from V and 5 bases from J, with 15 bases in between. This CDR3 region has 14 residues. Germline assignment: CDR1 LGHDT and CDR2 YNNKEL (reference sequence). The CDR3 nucleotides read TGTGCCAGCAGCCCTCCGACAGGCCTGGACGAGCAGTACTTC. Its translation is CASSPPTGLDEQYF.

This clonotype showed up many times. V and J are TRBV7-9 and TRBJ2-7; unclear D gene. V was trimmed by 1 base and J by 5 bases, leaving 9 bases between them. Per the germline V gene, CDR1 is SEHNR and CDR2 is FQNEAQ (reference sequence). The CDR3 covers 13 residues. The CDR3 region is CASSLELRHEQYF. The CDR3 nucleotides are TGTGCCAGCAGCTTAGAGTTGAGGCACGAGCAGTACTTC.

This clonotype was seen a handful of times. A junction boundary mismatches the germline segment, possibly from a read error. V is TRBV14 and J is TRBJ2-2; tentatively, D is TRBD1 or TRBD2 (6 bases each). The CDR3 contains 17 residues. The germline V gene encodes CDR1 SGHDN and CDR2 FVKESK. For the CDR3, the DNA is TGCGCCAGCAGCCACCCCGGGGGCTTGTCAGGTCCCGGGGAGCTGTTTTTT. Its protein is CASSHPGGLSGPGELFF.

This clonotype turned up a few times. A much larger clone differs from this one at a single base, so this may be a read error. This chain connects TRBV5-1 to TRBJ2-3; 8 bases are a match to TRBD2. The V and J ends lost 6 bases and 2 bases, in that order; junction bases with no gene match: 17. Per germline, CDR1 SGHRS and CDR2 YFSETQ. This CDR3 is 18 amino acids long. CDR3 nucleotide sequence: TGCGCCAGCACCAAACGCCGGGAACTAGCGGAGATCACAGATACGCAGTATTTT. Translating gives CASTKRRELAEITDTQYF.

This clonotype was counted between two and nine times. The V and J genes are TRBV19 and TRBJ2-7; TRBD1 might be the D (6 bases). The germline gives CDR1 LNHDA, CDR2 SQIVND (reference sequence). The CDR3 spans 13 residues. Trimming pared 5 bases from V and 4 bases from J, leaving 12 bases between. The CDR3 DNA is TGTGCCAGTAGTTTTACAGGGACGTACGAGCAGTACTTC. Translated: CASSFTGTYEQYF.

This clonotype has only a few counts. The chain joins TRBV27 to TRBJ2-6; D remains unclear. The germline V gene has CDR1 MNHEY and CDR2 SMNVEV (reference sequence). There are 13 residues in the CDR3. Trimming removed 2 bases at V and 4 bases at J, with 3 bases between. The CDR3 nucleotides read TGTGCCAGCAGTTTAAACGGGGCCAACGTCCTGACTTTC. Translating it yields CASSLNGANVLTF.

The chain combines TRBV3-1 with TRBJ2-5; tentative D call: TRBD2 (6 bases). Germline CDR1 is LGHDT and CDR2 is YNNKEL (reference sequence). CDR3 length: 15 amino acids. V was trimmed by 3 bases and J by 4 bases, leaving 15 bases between them. In nucleotides, the CDR3 is TGTGCCAGCAGCCACGGGGGAGGAAACTTAGAGACCCAGTACTTC. Protein: CASSHGGGNLETQYF.

As concerns this clonotype: Since a much larger clone is just one base distant, this may be a read error. The chain recombines TRBV6-2 or TRBV6-3 with TRBJ2-4; D unresolved. Trimming removed 2 bases from V and 8 bases from J, with 10 bases in between. CDR3 length equals 13 residues. Germline-derived CDR1 and CDR2 are MNHEY and SVGEGT. The CDR3 DNA reads as TGTGCCAGCAGTTACCCGGCCTCAGACATTCAGTACTTC. This gives the protein CASSYPASDIQYF.

The rearrangement joins TRBV4-1 to TRBJ1-1; D is unresolved. This CDR3 is 16 amino acids long. Between the trimmed V and J ends, which lost 4 bases and 1 base, there was a span of 16 bases. Germline V gives CDR1 MGHRA, CDR2 YSYEKL. The CDR3 bases are TGCGCCAGCAGCCCTCCCTCCATTAACAGGAACACTGAAGCTTTCTTT. It encodes CASSPPSINRNTEAFF.

This clonotype came up a few times. A much larger clone differs from this one at a single base, so this may be a read error. The chain recombines TRBV27 with TRBJ2-3; D is unclear. V gave up 5 bases and J gave up 2 bases, with 11 bases separating them. Germline loops: CDR1 MNHEY, CDR2 SMNVEV (reference sequence). CDR3 size: 14 residues. The CDR3 region has the DNA TGTGCCAGCAGTGGTTACAGCATCACAGATACGCAGTATTTT. Translated: CASSGYSITDTQYF.

This clonotype was observed at least ten times. V is TRBV6-1 and J is TRBJ2-7; the D is unclear. Germline V gives CDR1 MNHNS, CDR2 SASEGT. V was cut by 6 bases and J by 7 bases, with 19 bases left in between. CDR3 length: 14 amino acids. The CDR3 DNA sequence: TGTGCCAGCAGCTCGTACCCGGGTCAGGAAGAGCAGTACTTC. This sequence encodes CASSSYPGQEEQYF.

This clonotype was detected only a few times. The gene calls are TRBV30 and TRBJ2-1; 9 nucleotides line up with TRBD1. Germline-derived CDR1 and CDR2 are GTSNPN and SVGIG (reference sequence). Unmatched junction bases numbered 4, after V lost 0 bases and J lost 7 bases. The CDR3 is made up of 14 amino acids. The CDR3 coding sequence is TGTGCCTGGAGTGTAAAAGGGACAGGGAATGAGCAGTTCTTC. Amino acid sequence: CAWSVKGTGNEQFF.

On this clonotype itself: This CDR3 is missing its conserved last phenylalanine or tryptophan, likely due to a read error. The DNA is omitted, as the CDR3 cannot be located on it reliably, and the CDR3 follows TCRdb's listing. The chain combines TRBV27 with TRBJ2-7; the table's D call, TRBD2, was not checked against the DNA. Germline V CDR1 and CDR2: MNHEY, SMNVEV (reference sequence). The CDR3 spans 9 residues, counting both ends. CDR3 region: CASSRRLAG.

This clonotype was recorded many times. Here the CDR3 DNA reads TGTGCCAGCAGCGGACAGGGGAGGAGGGCCGAGCAGTACTTC. It is translated as CASSGQGRRAEQYF. The rearrangement joins TRBV12-3 or TRBV12-4 to TRBJ2-7; 9 bases are a match to TRBD1. There are 14 residues in the CDR3. Trimming at V came to 6 bases and at J to 6 bases, leaving 9 bases not matched to a gene.

This clonotype showed up many times. The chain uses TRBV6-5 and TRBJ2-3; 10 positions agree with TRBD2. CDR3 length equals 17 residues. Germline lookup yields CDR1 MNHEY and CDR2 SVGAGI. The V and J ends lost 1 base and 2 bases, in that order; junction bases with no gene match: 6. The CDR3, as DNA: TGTGCCAGCAGTTACTTTCGGACTAGCGGAACCACAGATACGCAGTATTTT. It codes for CASSYFRTSGTTDTQYF.

There are many counts of this clonotype. The chain joins TRBV19 to TRBJ1-5; the D gene is possibly TRBD1 (6 bases). Trimming stripped 7 bases from V and 4 bases from J, with 11 bases between. The CDR3 sequence is 13 residues long. Germline assignment: CDR1 LNHDA and CDR2 SQIVND (reference sequence). CDR3 protein: CASTRGGNQPQHF. CDR3 sequence (DNA): TGTGCCAGTACCCGAGGGGGGAATCAGCCCCAGCATTTT.

This clonotype was counted many times. This chain links TRBV27 with TRBJ2-7; 9 nucleotides align to TRBD1. The CDR3 has 15 amino acids. Germline CDR1 and CDR2: MNHEY and SMNVEV (reference sequence). After removal of 5 bases from V and 0 bases from J, the junction contained 5 bases not matched to a gene. The chain's CDR3 is CASSRGQGPSYEQYF. For the CDR3, the DNA is TGTGCCAGCAGTAGGGGACAGGGACCCTCCTACGAGCAGTACTTC.

The chain links TRBV4-1 to TRBJ2-3; 10 bases agree with TRBD2. The V gene end was trimmed by 7 bases and the J gene end by 4 bases; junction bases not matched to a gene: 5. Germline loops: CDR1 MGHRA, CDR2 YSYEKL. CDR3 length: 14 amino acids. CDR3 loop: CASKLAGKADTQYF. Written as DNA, the CDR3 is TGCGCCAGCAAACTAGCGGGAAAGGCAGATACGCAGTATTTT.